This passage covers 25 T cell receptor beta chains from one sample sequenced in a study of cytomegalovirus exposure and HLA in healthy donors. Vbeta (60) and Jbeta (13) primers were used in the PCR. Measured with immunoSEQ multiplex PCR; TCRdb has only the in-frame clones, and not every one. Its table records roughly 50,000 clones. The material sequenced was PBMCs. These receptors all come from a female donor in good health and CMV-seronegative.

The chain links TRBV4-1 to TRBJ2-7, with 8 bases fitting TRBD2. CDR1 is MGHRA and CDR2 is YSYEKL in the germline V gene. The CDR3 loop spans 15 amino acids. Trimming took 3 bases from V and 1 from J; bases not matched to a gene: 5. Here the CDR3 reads CASSQTGTSSYEQYF. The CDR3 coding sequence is TGCGCCAGCAGCCAGACCGGGACTAGTTCCTACGAGCAGTACTTC.

The CDR3 loop reads CASSPMASGTYEQYF. The CDR3 DNA reads TGTGCCAGCAGCCCCATGGCTAGCGGGACCTACGAGCAGTACTTC. V gene TRBV7-9 combines with J gene TRBJ2-7, with 9 positions matching TRBD2. V lost 5 bases to trimming and J lost 2 bases; unmatched junction nucleotides: 7. There are 15 residues in the CDR3. Germline CDR1 and CDR2: SEHNR and FQNEAQ (reference sequence).

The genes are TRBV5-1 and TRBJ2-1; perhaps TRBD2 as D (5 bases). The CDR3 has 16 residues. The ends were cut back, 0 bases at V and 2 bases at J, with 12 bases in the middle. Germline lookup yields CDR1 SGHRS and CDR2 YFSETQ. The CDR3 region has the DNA TGCGCCAGCAGCTTGGTATCCTGGACTGCCTACAATGAGCAGTTCTTC. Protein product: CASSLVSWTAYNEQFF.

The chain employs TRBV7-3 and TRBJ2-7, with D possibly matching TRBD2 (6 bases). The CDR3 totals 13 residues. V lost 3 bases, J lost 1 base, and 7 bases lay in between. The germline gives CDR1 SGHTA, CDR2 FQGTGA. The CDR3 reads CASSLRGSYEQYF. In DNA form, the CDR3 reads TGTGCCAGCAGCTTGCGGGGTTCCTACGAGCAGTACTTC.

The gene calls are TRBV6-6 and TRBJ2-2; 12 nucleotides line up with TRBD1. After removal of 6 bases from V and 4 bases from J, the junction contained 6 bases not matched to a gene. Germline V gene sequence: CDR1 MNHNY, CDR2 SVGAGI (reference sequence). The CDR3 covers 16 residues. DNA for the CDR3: TGTGCCAGCAGGTCGGGACAGGGGGCTGTCACCGGGGAGCTGTTTTTT. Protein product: CASRSGQGAVTGELFF.

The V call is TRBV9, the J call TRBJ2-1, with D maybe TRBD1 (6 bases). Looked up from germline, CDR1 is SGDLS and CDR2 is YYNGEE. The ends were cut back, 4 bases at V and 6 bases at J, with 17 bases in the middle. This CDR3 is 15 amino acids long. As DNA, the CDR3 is TGTGCCAGCAGCAAAATCGTAGACAGGATCAATGAGCAGTTCTTC. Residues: CASSKIVDRINEQFF.

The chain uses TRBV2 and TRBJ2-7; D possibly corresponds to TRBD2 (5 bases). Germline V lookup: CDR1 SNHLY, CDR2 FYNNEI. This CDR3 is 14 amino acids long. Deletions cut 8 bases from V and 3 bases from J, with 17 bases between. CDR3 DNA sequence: TGTGCCAGCTCGGATACGGGAATGGGCTACGAGCAGTACTTC. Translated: CASSDTGMGYEQYF. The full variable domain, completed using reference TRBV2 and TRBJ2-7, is EPEVTQTPSHQVTQMGQEVILRCVPISNHLYFYWYRQILGQKVEFLVSFYNNEISEKSEIFDDQFSVERPDGSNFTLKIRSTKLEDSAMYFCASSDTGMGYEQYFGPGTRLTVT.

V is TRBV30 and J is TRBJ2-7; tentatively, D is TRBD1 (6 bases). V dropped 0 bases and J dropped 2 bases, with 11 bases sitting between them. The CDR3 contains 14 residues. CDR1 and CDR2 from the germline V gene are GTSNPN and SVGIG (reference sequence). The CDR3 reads CAWSVRTATYEQYF. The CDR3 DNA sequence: TGTGCCTGGAGTGTAAGGACAGCGACCTACGAGCAGTACTTC.

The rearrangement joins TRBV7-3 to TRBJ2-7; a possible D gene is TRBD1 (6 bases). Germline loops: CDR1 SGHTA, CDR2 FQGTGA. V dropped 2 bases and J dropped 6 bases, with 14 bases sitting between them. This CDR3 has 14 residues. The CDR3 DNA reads TGTGCCAGCAGCTTAGGGGGCAGACCCGCCGAGCAGTACTTC. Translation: CASSLGGRPAEQYF.

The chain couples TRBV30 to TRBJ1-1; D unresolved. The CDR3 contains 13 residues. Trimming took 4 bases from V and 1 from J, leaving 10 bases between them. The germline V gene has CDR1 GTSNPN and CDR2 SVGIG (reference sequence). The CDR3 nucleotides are TGTGCCTGGATGAGGAAGTCGAACACTGAAGCTTTCTTT. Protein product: CAWMRKSNTEAFF.

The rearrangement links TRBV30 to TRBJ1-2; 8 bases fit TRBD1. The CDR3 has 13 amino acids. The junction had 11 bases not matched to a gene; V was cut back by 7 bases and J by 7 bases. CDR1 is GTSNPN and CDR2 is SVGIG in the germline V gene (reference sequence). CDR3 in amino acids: CASARRGLRGYTF. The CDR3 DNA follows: TGTGCCTCGGCCCGCAGGGGGCTTCGTGGCTACACCTTC.

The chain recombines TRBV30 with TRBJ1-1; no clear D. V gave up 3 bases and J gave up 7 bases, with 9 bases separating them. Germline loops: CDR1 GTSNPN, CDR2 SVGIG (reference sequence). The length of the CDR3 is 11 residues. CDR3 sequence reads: CAWRFSGEAFF. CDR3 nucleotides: TGTGCCTGGAGATTTAGTGGTGAAGCTTTCTTT.

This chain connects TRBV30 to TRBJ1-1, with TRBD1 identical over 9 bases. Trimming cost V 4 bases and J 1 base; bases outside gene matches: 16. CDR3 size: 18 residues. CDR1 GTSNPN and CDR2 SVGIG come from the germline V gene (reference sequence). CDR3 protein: CAWMEDLGTGFWNTEAFF. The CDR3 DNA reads TGTGCCTGGATGGAGGACCTCGGGACAGGGTTTTGGAACACTGAAGCTTTCTTT.

The CDR3, as DNA: TGTGCCAGCAGTTACTCGTGGGGGCAAGGCACTGAAGCTTTCTTT. It encodes CASSYSWGQGTEAFF. The chain couples TRBV6-5 to TRBJ1-1; a possible D gene is TRBD1 (6 bases). The germline V and J ends were trimmed by 0 bases and 4 bases, with 12 bases remaining between them. The CDR3 extends over 15 amino acids. Germline CDR1 and CDR2: MNHEY and SVGAGI.

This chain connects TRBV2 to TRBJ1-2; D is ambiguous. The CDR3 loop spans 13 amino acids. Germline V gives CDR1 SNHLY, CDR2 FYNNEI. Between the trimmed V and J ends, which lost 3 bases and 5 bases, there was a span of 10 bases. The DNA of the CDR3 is TGTGCCAGCAGTGAGACTCAAATTTATGGCTACACCTTC. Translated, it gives CASSETQIYGYTF.

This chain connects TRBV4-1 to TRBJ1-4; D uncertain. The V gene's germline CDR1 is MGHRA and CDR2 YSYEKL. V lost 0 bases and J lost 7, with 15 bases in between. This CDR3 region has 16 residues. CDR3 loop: CASSQDPDKLIEKLFF. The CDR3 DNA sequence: TGCGCCAGCAGCCAAGACCCTGACAAGCTCATTGAAAAACTGTTTTTT.

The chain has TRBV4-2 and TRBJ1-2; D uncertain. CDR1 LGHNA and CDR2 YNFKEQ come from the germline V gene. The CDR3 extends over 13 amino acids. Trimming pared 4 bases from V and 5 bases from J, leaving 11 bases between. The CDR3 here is CASSPLGFYGYTF. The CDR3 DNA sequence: TGTGCCAGCAGCCCCCTGGGCTTTTATGGCTACACCTTC.

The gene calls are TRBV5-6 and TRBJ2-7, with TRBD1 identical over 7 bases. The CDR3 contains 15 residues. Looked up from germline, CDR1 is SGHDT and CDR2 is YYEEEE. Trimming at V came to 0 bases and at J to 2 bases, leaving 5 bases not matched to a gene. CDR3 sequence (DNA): TGTGCCAGCAGCTTGGGAGGGGGCAGTACCTACGAGCAGTACTTC. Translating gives CASSLGGGSTYEQYF.

The CDR3 coding sequence is TGCGCCAGCAGCCAAGGGTTTCCAAGGAGCTCGAACACTGAAGCTTTCTTT. Protein: CASSQGFPRSSNTEAFF. The chain recombines TRBV4-3 with TRBJ1-1; D remains unclear. V was pared by 1 base and J by 1 base, with 16 bases between. Per germline, CDR1 LGHNA and CDR2 YSLEER. This CDR3 region has 17 residues.

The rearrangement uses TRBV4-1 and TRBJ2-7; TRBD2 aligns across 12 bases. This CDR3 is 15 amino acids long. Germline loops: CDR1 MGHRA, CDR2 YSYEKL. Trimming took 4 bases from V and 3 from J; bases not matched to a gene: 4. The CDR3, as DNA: TGCGCCAGCAGCCGCCTGACTAGCGGGAGCTACGAGCAGTACTTC. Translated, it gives CASSRLTSGSYEQYF.

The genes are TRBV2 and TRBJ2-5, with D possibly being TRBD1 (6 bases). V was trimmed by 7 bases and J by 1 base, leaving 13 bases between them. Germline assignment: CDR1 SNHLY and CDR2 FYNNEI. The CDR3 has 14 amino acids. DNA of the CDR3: TGTGCCAGCATGGGACAACTGGTCCAAGAGACCCAGTACTTC. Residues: CASMGQLVQETQYF.

In DNA, the CDR3 is TGTGCCAGCAGCGCTGGGAGGTTCAAGGGGCCTGGAAACACCATATATTTT. Residues: CASSAGRFKGPGNTIYF. The chain links TRBV9 to TRBJ1-3, with TRBD1 as a possible D gene (5 bases). V dropped 3 bases and J dropped 2 bases, with 18 bases sitting between them. This CDR3 has 17 amino acids. Germline V gives CDR1 SGDLS, CDR2 YYNGEE.

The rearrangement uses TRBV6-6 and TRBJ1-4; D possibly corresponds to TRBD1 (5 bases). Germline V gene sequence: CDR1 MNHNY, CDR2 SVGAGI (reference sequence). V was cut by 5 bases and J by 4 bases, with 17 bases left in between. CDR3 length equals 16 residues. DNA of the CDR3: TGTGCCAGCAGTACAGCCACTCAAGGGGTTAATGAAAAACTGTTTTTT. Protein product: CASSTATQGVNEKLFF.

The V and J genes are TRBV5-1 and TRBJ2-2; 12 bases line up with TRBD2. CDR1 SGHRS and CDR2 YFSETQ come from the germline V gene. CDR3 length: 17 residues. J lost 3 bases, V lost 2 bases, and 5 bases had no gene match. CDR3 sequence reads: CASSFLAGGDHTGELFF. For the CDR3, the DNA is TGCGCCAGCAGCTTCCTAGCGGGAGGGGATCACACCGGGGAGCTGTTTTTT.

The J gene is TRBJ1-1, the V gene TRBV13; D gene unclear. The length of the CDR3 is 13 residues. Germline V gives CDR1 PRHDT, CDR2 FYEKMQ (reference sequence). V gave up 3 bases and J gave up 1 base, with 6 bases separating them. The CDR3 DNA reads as TGTGCCAGCAGCTTCTCCCGGAACACTGAAGCTTTCTTT. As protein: CASSFSRNTEAFF.